This TCR beta chain was captured by sequencing in a study of T-cell reconstitution after alpha-beta-depleted transplantation in children. Unique molecular identifiers were incorporated during preparation of the TCRbeta library. TCRdb redid the calling of the PCR reads with MiXCR, one entry per CDR3 protein. The sample shows hundreds of thousands of distinct CDR3 sequences, roughly 16% of them seen only once. This clonotype was recorded a few times. Its antigen is unidentified. General observations from the study: From newly produced T cells came most of the T-cell counts and diversity one year after transplant. At day 60, the high TCRbeta diversity found in some patients originated from recipient T cells and thymic progenitors that had survived. After transplant, at about two months, alpha-beta T cells were reportedly derived from several hundred expanded graft clones.

This CDR3 region has 19 residues. The germline V gene encodes CDR1 SNHLY and CDR2 FYNNEI. Trimming removed 7 bases from V and 0 bases from J, with 24 bases in between. Sequenced material: PBMCs, mostly from graft donor cells, taken 360 days after TCRalphabeta/CD19-depleted stem cell transplant. The chain recombines TRBV2 with TRBJ2-2; D possibly uses TRBD1 or TRBD2 (5 bases each). This sequence was found in a boy in the first two years of life who had a stem cell transplant for Wiskott-Aldrich syndrome, so the T cells may come from the graft donor. CDR3 sequence: CASTVVGFVGAANTGELFF. CDR3 DNA: TGTGCCAGCACCGTAGTTGGGTTTGTCGGGGCCGCGAACACCGGGGAGCTGTTTTTT.